These T cell receptor beta chains were read from a single sample in a study of graft-versus-host responses after intestinal transplantation. Assay: immunoSEQ multiplex PCR; the TCRdb copy retains only in-frame clones and omits some. The table records 20,000 to 25,000 clones, about 35% of them present only once. The sequencing used alloreactive CD8+ T cells from a mixed lymphocyte reaction culture, collected before intestinal transplant. Every receptor here comes from a human patient who received an intestinal transplant. Each CDR3 is given with its conserved first and last residue. D genes are given only for firm matches. Expanded clones are given a class, and other clones once, few, many or no size at all.

>few|TRBV30|TRBJ2-1|.
CAWSITYNEQFF
TGTGCCTGGAGCATAACCTACAATGAGCAGTTCTTC
>few|TRBV10-3|TRBJ2-1|.
CASSYSGNEQFF
TGTGCCAGCAGTTACTCTGGCAATGAGCAGTTCTTC
>few|TRBV27|TRBJ2-1|TRBD2
CASSPPSGPYNEQFF
TGTGCCAGCAGTCCCCCTAGCGGGCCGTACAATGAGCAGTTCTTC
>.|TRBV28|TRBJ2-5|.
CASRRPAASWETQYF
TGTGCCAGCAGAAGACCAGCGGCTTCATGGGAGACCCAGTACTTC
>.|TRBV5-1|TRBJ1-1|.
CASSLAGGVTEAFF
TGCGCCAGCAGCTTGGCCGGGGGAGTCACTGAAGCTTTCTTT
>few|TRBV6-5|TRBJ1-1|TRBD1
CASGQGAGTEAFF
TGTGCCAGCGGGCAGGGGGCCGGCACTGAAGCTTTCTTT
>.|TRBV5-1|TRBJ2-7|TRBD2
CASSLGVGTSGDEQYF
TGCGCCAGCAGCTTGGGGGTCGGGACTAGCGGGGACGAGCAGTACTTC
>.|TRBV30|TRBJ2-1|TRBD2
CAWSVFAGGPDEQFF
TGTGCCTGGAGTGTATTCGCGGGAGGGCCTGATGAGCAGTTCTTC
>.|TRBV7-9|TRBJ2-2|.
CASRLTGELFF
TGTGCCAGCAGATTGACCGGGGAGCTGTTTTTT
>.|TRBV5-7|TRBJ2-5|.
CASSLEVAYQETQYF
TGTGCCAGCAGCTTGGAGGTAGCGTACCAAGAGACCCAGTACTTC
>once|TRBV27|TRBJ1-2|.
CASSLSPDGAGYTF
TGTGCCAGCAGTTTATCCCCGGACGGGGCCGGCTACACCTTC
>few|TRBV7-9|TRBJ2-1|TRBD2
CASSLGLAGAPVSYNEQFF
TGTGCCAGCAGCTTAGGACTAGCGGGAGCCCCCGTCTCCTACAATGAGCAGTTCTTC
>.|TRBV27|TRBJ1-2|.
CASSLYPRTDYGYTF
TGTGCCAGCAGTTTATATCCAAGAACAGACTATGGCTACACCTTC
>.|TRBV18|TRBJ1-2|TRBD1
CASSLRQATGAALGGYTF
TGTGCCAGCTCACTTAGACAAGCCACAGGGGCCGCCCTTGGGGGCTACACCTTC
>few|TRBV6-5|TRBJ2-1|.
CASSYRSYNEQFF
TGTGCCAGCAGTTACAGGAGCTACAATGAGCAGTTCTTC
>few|TRBV5-4|TRBJ1-2|.
CASLPGFYGYTF
TGTGCCAGCCTCCCTGGGTTCTATGGCTACACCTTC
>few|TRBV7-9|TRBJ2-1|TRBD2
CASSPPGTSGSSSYNEQFF
TGTGCCAGCAGCCCGCCCGGGACTAGCGGGAGTTCGTCCTACAATGAGCAGTTCTTC
>few|TRBV11-2|TRBJ2-5|.
CASSLLGTQETQYF
TGTGCCAGCAGCTTATTAGGAACACAAGAGACCCAGTACTTC
>.|TRBV10-2|TRBJ1-1|.
CVHRATEAFF
TGCGTTCACAGGGCTACTGAAGCTTTCTTT
>.|TRBV4-1|TRBJ1-5|.
CASSLWANQPQHF
TGCGCCAGCAGCCTCTGGGCTAATCAGCCCCAGCATTTT
>.|TRBV11-3|TRBJ1-4|.
CASSLGAVVEEKLFF
TGTGCCAGCAGCTTAGGGGCGGTGGTGGAGGAAAAACTGTTTTTT
>.|TRBV9|TRBJ2-2|.
CASSVGTLYSNTGELFF
TGTGCCAGCAGCGTTGGGACTCTTTATTCGAACACCGGGGAGCTGTTTTTT
>.|TRBV5-5|TRBJ2-7|TRBD1
CASSHGTGSYEQYF
TGTGCCAGCAGCCACGGGACAGGATCCTACGAGCAGTACTTC
>few|TRBV6-6|TRBJ2-7|TRBD2
CASSPRTSGNEQYF
TGTGCCAGCAGCCCTAGGACTAGCGGGAACGAGCAGTACTTC
>few|TRBV27|TRBJ2-2|.
CASSYFERLNTGELFF
TGTGCCAGCAGTTACTTCGAAAGGCTAAACACCGGGGAGCTGTTTTTT
>few|TRBV5-4|TRBJ2-1|.
CASSGAYNEQFF
TGTGCCAGCAGCGGGGCCTACAATGAGCAGTTCTTC
>.|TRBV9|TRBJ2-3|.
CASSPGMAGPTDTQYF
TGTGCCAGCAGCCCAGGGATGGCGGGGCCCACAGATACGCAGTATTTT
>.|TRBV13|TRBJ1-5|TRBD1
CASSFGQGSNQPQHF
TGTGCCAGCAGCTTCGGACAGGGGAGCAATCAGCCCCAGCATTTT
>once|TRBV19|TRBJ1-5|.
CASSIPDSVFFTRNQPQHF
TGTGCCAGTAGTATTCCGGACAGTGTCTTTTTCACCCGCAATCAGCCCCAGCATTTT
>few|TRBV30|TRBJ1-1|.
CAWSVTGTEAFF
TGTGCCTGGAGTGTTACCGGCACTGAAGCTTTCTTT
>medium-sized|TRBV13|TRBJ2-7|.
CASSGRGEPYEQYF
TGTGCCAGCAGCGGACGGGGCGAACCCTACGAGCAGTACTTC
>.|TRBV6-1|TRBJ2-1|.
CASVAGVEQFF
TGTGCCAGCGTGGCCGGGGTAGAGCAGTTCTTC
>.|TRBV29-1|TRBJ1-4|.
CSAPLGANEKLFF
TGCAGCGCCCCCCTTGGAGCTAATGAAAAACTGTTTTTT
>few|TRBV19|TRBJ2-7|TRBD1
CASSVTGGYTFDEQYF
TGTGCCAGTAGCGTGACAGGGGGCTATACCTTCGACGAGCAGTACTTC
>medium-sized|TRBV27|TRBJ2-7|.
CASSLQGPYEQYF
TGTGCCAGCAGTTTGCAGGGACCCTACGAGCAGTACTTC
>few|TRBV28|TRBJ2-7|.
CASSLNRYEQYF
TGTGCCAGCAGTTTAAACAGATACGAGCAGTACTTC
>few|TRBV7-9|TRBJ2-7|.
CASSQDYYEQYF
TGTGCCAGCAGCCAGGACTATTACGAGCAGTACTTC
>.|TRBV7-6|TRBJ2-7|.
CASSSLGVPTYEQYF
TGTGCCAGCAGCTCCTTGGGGGTACCCACCTACGAGCAGTACTTC
>.|TRBV9|TRBJ1-1|.
CASSVEGQGNTEAFF
TGTGCCAGCAGCGTAGAGGGTCAGGGGAACACTGAAGCTTTCTTT
>.|TRBV27|TRBJ2-3|TRBD1
CASSVWGQGTDTQYF
TGTGCCAGCAGTGTTTGGGGACAGGGAACAGATACGCAGTATTTT
>.|TRBV7-3|TRBJ2-5|.
CASTLGVEIRTQYF
TGTGCCAGCACTCTAGGGGTTGAGATCAGAACCCAGTACTTC